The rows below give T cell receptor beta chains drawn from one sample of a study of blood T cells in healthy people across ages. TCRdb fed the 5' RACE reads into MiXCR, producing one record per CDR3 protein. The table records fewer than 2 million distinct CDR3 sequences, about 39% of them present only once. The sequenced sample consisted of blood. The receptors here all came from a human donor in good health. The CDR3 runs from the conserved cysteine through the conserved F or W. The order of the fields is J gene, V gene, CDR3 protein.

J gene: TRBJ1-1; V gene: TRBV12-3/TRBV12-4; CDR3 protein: CASRWTANTEAFF
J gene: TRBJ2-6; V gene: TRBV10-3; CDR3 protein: CTISEGQGSGANVLTF
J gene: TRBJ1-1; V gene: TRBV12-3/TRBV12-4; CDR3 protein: CASRTDSYTEAFF
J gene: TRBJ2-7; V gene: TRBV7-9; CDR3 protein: CASRLTGGRLPSYEQYF
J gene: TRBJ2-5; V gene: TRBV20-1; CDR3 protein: CSARDIGVSWETQYF
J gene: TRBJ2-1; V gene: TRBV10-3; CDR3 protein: CATRITGVRGNEQFF
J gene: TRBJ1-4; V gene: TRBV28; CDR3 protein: CASSLIGSTYEKLFF
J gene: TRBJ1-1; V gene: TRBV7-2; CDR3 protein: CVSTFRMNTEAFF
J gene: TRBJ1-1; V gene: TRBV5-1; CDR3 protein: CASSWGSGGYEAFF
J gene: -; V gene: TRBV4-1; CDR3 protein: CASSQEERGETQYF
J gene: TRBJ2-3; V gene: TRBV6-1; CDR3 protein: CASSQGTSGGPVITDTQYF
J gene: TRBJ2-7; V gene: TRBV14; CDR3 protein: CASSQVPKGGARSYEQYF
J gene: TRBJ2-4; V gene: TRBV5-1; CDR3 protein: CASSLAEGSLQYF
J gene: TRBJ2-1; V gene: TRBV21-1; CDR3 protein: CASSKVGKRDYNEQFF
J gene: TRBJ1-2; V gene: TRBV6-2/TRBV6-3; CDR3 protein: CASSYEGRGYTF
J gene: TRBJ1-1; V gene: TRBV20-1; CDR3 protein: CGDASRRGNTEAFF
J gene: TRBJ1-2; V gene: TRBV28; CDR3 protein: CASSLSGEFNYGYTF
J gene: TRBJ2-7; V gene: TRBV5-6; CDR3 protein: CASSFGYGDSYEQYF
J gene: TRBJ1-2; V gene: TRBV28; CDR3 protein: CASRLGGGAVGSYTF
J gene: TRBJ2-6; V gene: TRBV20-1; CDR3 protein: CSAPQGQFLSGANVLTF
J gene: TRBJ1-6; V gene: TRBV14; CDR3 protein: CASSQDMTSSYNSPLHF
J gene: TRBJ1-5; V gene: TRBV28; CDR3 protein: CASRRRGRGNQPQHF
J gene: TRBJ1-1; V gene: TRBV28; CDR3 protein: CASRGWGRRFTEAFF
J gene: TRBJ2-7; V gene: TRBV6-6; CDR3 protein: CASGFISYEQYF
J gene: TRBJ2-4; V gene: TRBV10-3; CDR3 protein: CAISDGDSQYF
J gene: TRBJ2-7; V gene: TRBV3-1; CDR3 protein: CAIMDEQYF